This is a list of T cell receptor beta chains from one sample in a study of blood T cell repertoires in COVID-19. Sequenced by immunoSEQ multiplex PCR; TCRdb stores in-frame clones only, minus some. Among roughly 210,000 clones listed, 88% were seen once. Sequenced material: peripheral blood. All receptors derive from a man between 65 and 79 years old with acute or convalescent COVID-19. CDR3s include the opening cysteine and the closing phenylalanine or tryptophan. The D gene is left open where the match is weak. A clone size is listed for some rows: how often the clone was seen (once, few, many), or a class if it is expanded.

J,D,size,V,DNA,CDR3
TRBJ1-5,TRBD1,NA,TRBV19,TGTGCCACCAATGTACAGGGGAGCCGCCAGCCCCAGCATTTT,CATNVQGSRQPQHF
TRBJ2-2,TRBD1,NA,TRBV5-6,TGTGCCAGCAGCTTGGGAGGGACAGCTACGAACACCGGGGAGCTGTTTTTT,CASSLGGTATNTGELFF
TRBJ2-1,TRBD1,NA,TRBV3-1/TRBV3-2,TGTGCCAGCAGCCCCGGGACAGATTACAATGAGCAGTTCTTC,CASSPGTDYNEQFF
TRBJ2-7,TRBD1,few,TRBV28,TGTGCCAGCTCCAGGGGGCCCGAGCAGTACTTC,CASSRGPEQYF
TRBJ2-3,NA,NA,TRBV5-1,TGCGCCAGCAGCTTGGATGTGGGGCCAGATACGCAGTATTTT,CASSLDVGPDTQYF
TRBJ2-1,TRBD2,NA,TRBV11-3,TGTGCCAGCAGCCCCTCAGCGGGAGAGAGCAATGAGCAGTTCTTC,CASSPSAGESNEQFF
TRBJ2-1,NA,NA,TRBV5-1,TGCGCCAGCAGCTTCGGGGGTTCGTTCTACAATGAGCAGTTCTTC,CASSFGGSFYNEQFF
TRBJ2-6,NA,NA,TRBV4-1,TGCGCCAGCAGCTCGCAAATGACATCTGGGGCCAACGTCCTGACTTTC,CASSSQMTSGANVLTF
TRBJ2-2,TRBD1,NA,TRBV11-2,TGTGCCAGCAGCCGAACCGTAATAGGACAGGGATACACCGGGGAGCTGTTTTTT,CASSRTVIGQGYTGELFF
TRBJ2-3,NA,NA,TRBV5-1,TGCGCCAGCAGCCCATGGACCATGGGTGAGGGCCTTAAAAGCACAGATACGCAGTATTTT,CASSPWTMGEGLKSTDTQYF
TRBJ2-7,NA,NA,TRBV12-3/TRBV12-4,TGTGCCAGCAGCTCGGACAACTACGAGCAGTACTTC,CASSSDNYEQYF
TRBJ2-7,NA,NA,TRBV3-1/TRBV3-2,TGTGCCAGCAGCCAACCCGACAGTTCCTACGAGCAGTACTTC,CASSQPDSSYEQYF
TRBJ1-2,TRBD1,NA,TRBV27,TGTGCCAGCAGTCCCGGGACAGGGTCCTTAGACTATGGCTACACCTTC,CASSPGTGSLDYGYTF
TRBJ2-1,TRBD1,NA,TRBV19,TGTGCCAGTAGTATAGGGACAGGGAGTAACAATGAGCAGTTCTTC,CASSIGTGSNNEQFF
TRBJ2-1,TRBD2,NA,TRBV3-1/TRBV3-2,TGTGCCAGCAGCCAAGGAATAGCGGGAGTGGGTGAGCAGTTCTTC,CASSQGIAGVGEQFF
TRBJ2-1,TRBD1,few,TRBV7-3,TGTGCCAGCAGCTTAGTAGGGGGCGCCAACAATGAGCAGTTCTTC,CASSLVGGANNEQFF
TRBJ2-7,TRBD2,NA,TRBV7-2,TGTGCCAGCAGCTTTGGACTAGCGGGAGGAGGGGACTCCTACGAGCAGTACTTC,CASSFGLAGGGDSYEQYF
TRBJ1-1,NA,NA,TRBV21-1,NA,CASSKVGRGTLNTEAFF
TRBJ2-1,TRBD2,NA,TRBV29-1,TGCAGCGTTGGGACTAGTTGGGATAATGAGCAGTTCTTC,CSVGTSWDNEQFF
TRBJ1-2,TRBD1,NA,TRBV11-1,TGTGCCAGCAGCCCGACAGGGCTGAGGTATGGCTACACCTTC,CASSPTGLRYGYTF
TRBJ2-7,TRBD1,few,TRBV4-3,TGCGCCAGCAGCTATATGACAGGGATCCCCTACGAGCAGTACTTC,CASSYMTGIPYEQYF
TRBJ1-5,NA,NA,TRBV5-5,TGTGCCAGCAGCTTGGTGCAGAATAGCAATCAGCCCCAGCATTTT,CASSLVQNSNQPQHF
TRBJ1-6,TRBD1,NA,TRBV19,TGTGCCAGTAGTATCGCCCGGGACAGGGGAGGCTCACCCCTCCACTTT,CASSIARDRGGSPLHF
TRBJ2-5,NA,NA,TRBV7-8,TGTGCCAGCACCAAGACAGAAGTAGAACGAGAGACCCAGTACTTC,CASTKTEVERETQYF
TRBJ1-2,TRBD1,NA,TRBV27,TGTGCCAGCAGTCCTGACAGGGGGCTCGAAGGCTACACCTTC,CASSPDRGLEGYTF
TRBJ1-1,TRBD1,NA,TRBV7-9,TGTGCCAGCAGCACGCTGACAGGGCAAGCTTTCTTT,CASSTLTGQAFF
TRBJ2-1,TRBD1,NA,TRBV6-5,TGTGCCAGCAGTTTACCGGGACAGTACAATGAGCAGTTCTTC,CASSLPGQYNEQFF
TRBJ1-1,NA,NA,TRBV6-2/TRBV6-3,TGTGCCAGCAGTTACCCCTCGGTCGGGATGAACACTGAAGCTTTCTTT,CASSYPSVGMNTEAFF
TRBJ2-1,TRBD2,NA,TRBV6-2/TRBV6-3,TGTGCCAGCAGCCCCGGGGTAGCGGGCGCCCTCAGGCAGTTCTTC,CASSPGVAGALRQFF
TRBJ1-1,TRBD1,once,TRBV5-4,TGTGCCAGCAGGACGACAGGGATGAACACTGAAGCTTTCTTT,CASRTTGMNTEAFF
TRBJ2-3,TRBD2,NA,TRBV7-2,TGTGCCAGCAGCCGCGGGACTAGCGGGAGTGGGACAAGACGGGATACGCAGTATTTT,CASSRGTSGSGTRRDTQYF
TRBJ2-4,NA,NA,TRBV3-1/TRBV3-2,TGTGCCAGCAGCCAATTAACCAGCATTCAGTACTTC,CASSQLTSIQYF
TRBJ2-7,TRBD2,NA,TRBV4-1,TGCGCCAGCAGCCAAGATATTCTGGTAGCGGGGGAGCAGTACTTC,CASSQDILVAGEQYF
TRBJ2-1,TRBD2,few,TRBV7-8,TGTGCCAGCAGCTGGACTAGCGGGAGGGCCAGGAATGAGCAGTTCTTC,CASSWTSGRARNEQFF
TRBJ1-1,NA,NA,TRBV7-2,TGTGCCAGCAACCAGATGGCGGGGGCCGAAGCTTTCTTT,CASNQMAGAEAFF
TRBJ2-2,NA,NA,TRBV24-1,TGTGCCACCAGTGATTTGAGTTGGACGGGAGAAAGTACCGGGGAGCTGTTTTTT,CATSDLSWTGESTGELFF
TRBJ1-1,NA,once,TRBV28,TGTGCCAGCAGTTTTGGGCGGGGTGTTCGGGAAGCTTTCTTT,CASSFGRGVREAFF
TRBJ2-7,TRBD2,NA,TRBV14,TGTGCCAGCAGCCAAGATCCGTTGACTAGCCGCGAGCAGTACTTC,CASSQDPLTSREQYF